The source of this TCR beta chain is a study of blood T cell repertoires in COVID-19. Study-wide background: The samples span acute and convalescent COVID-19 from the United States, Italy and Spain.

Recruitment covered about 26 US areas and drew participants whose ages spanned roughly 18 to 90 years. Assignments of participants to cohorts depended upon their own reported clinical history. Germline CDR1 reads SGDLS; CDR2 reads YYNGEE. Unmatched junction bases numbered 4, after V lost 0 bases and J lost 2 bases. There are 16 residues in the CDR3. Per the original data handling: Nucleated cell counts were estimated from reference gene primer amplification. Clones were read by immunoSEQ multiplex PCR, and TCRdb kept only the in-frame ones, dropping some. V, J and clone size derive from that table, while D and trimming were established from the DNA sequence. The sample holds over 350,000 clones, 88% seen once.

This TCR came from a woman aged 18-30 years who had recovered from COVID-19. The chain employs TRBV9 and TRBJ2-1; the match to TRBD2 covers 8 bases. The specimen was PBMCs or T cells enriched from blood (not recorded which). The CDR3 DNA is TGTGCCAGCAGCGTAGGTAGTAGCGGGACCTACAATGAGCAGTTCTTC. It is translated as CASSVGSSGTYNEQFF.